This T cell receptor beta chain was sequenced in a study of T-cell memory formation after mild COVID-19. The overall study: Clusters were largely donor specific. Notes on the study in general: Day 15 to 85 contracting clones showed balanced CD4/CD8; day 15 to 37 expanders favored CD4+.

This clonotype has a handful of counts. What it binds is unknown. The CDR3 is 15 amino acids. Germline CDR1 reads SGHRS; CDR2 reads YFSETQ. With 1 base removed from V and 0 bases from J, the gap between germline ends came to 10 bases. TCRdb used MiXCR to reprocess the 5' RACE reads, holding one entry per CDR3 protein. The sample lists about 440,000 distinct CDR3 sequences, around 20% occurring once. This rearrangement joins TRBV5-1 to TRBJ1-2, with a tentative D call TRBD1 (6 bases). Sample: PBMCs or a T cell subset sorted from them (not recorded which). The TCR originated in an adult woman who had mild COVID-19 (a few samples of this study predate the infection). Cell type and time point are not known. CDR3 in amino acids: CASSLLGGTNYGYTF. Here the CDR3 DNA reads TGCGCCAGCAGCTTGCTTGGGGGCACTAACTATGGCTACACCTTC. The full variable domain, its missing parts supplied by reference TRBV5-1 and TRBJ1-2, is KAGVTQTPRYLIKTRGQQVTLSCSPISGHRSVSWYQQTPGQGLQFLFEYFSETQRNKGNFPGRFSGRQFSNSRSEMNVSTLELGDSALYLCASSLLGGTNYGYTFGSGTRLTVV.